These 29 T cell receptor beta chains came from one sample sequenced in a study of T-cell reconstitution after alpha-beta-depleted transplantation in children. Unique molecular identifiers were used in preparing the TCRbeta library. In TCRdb, the PCR reads were re-called with MiXCR into one record per CDR3 protein. The data show 300,000 to 350,000 distinct CDR3 sequences, around 16% seen once. The sample in question was PBMCs, mostly from graft donor cells, obtained 360 days after TCRalphabeta/CD19-depleted stem cell transplant. The source is a male patient under 10 years old who had a stem cell transplant for acute lymphoblastic leukemia, so the T cells may come from the graft donor.

V gene TRBV7-9 combines with J gene TRBJ1-6, with 7 bases lining up with TRBD1. The CDR3 consists of 16 residues. With 5 bases clipped from V and 11 bases from J, the junction kept 15 bases outside the gene matches. Germline V gene sequence: CDR1 SEHNR, CDR2 FQNEAQ (reference sequence). CDR3 in DNA: TGTGCCAGCAGCGAAGAGACAGGGATTCGAGGCGCACCCCTCCACTTT. Residues: CASSEETGIRGAPLHF.

The chain combines TRBV6-1 with TRBJ2-4; 10 positions agree with TRBD1. The trim removed 6 bases at V and 11 bases at J, leaving 10 bases unmatched. The CDR3 is 14 residues long. Germline assignment: CDR1 MNHNS and CDR2 SASEGT. The DNA of the CDR3 is TGTGCCAGCAGCCCCGGACAGGGGGTTGTGGTTCAGTACTTC. The encoded protein is CASSPGQGVVVQYF.

The V and J genes are TRBV30 and TRBJ2-4; D is undetermined. The V gene's germline CDR1 is GTSNPN and CDR2 SVGIG (reference sequence). This CDR3 spans 12 amino acids. The ends were cut back, 4 bases at V and 8 bases at J, with 12 bases in the middle. The CDR3 reads CAWTLSEDIQYF. For the CDR3, the DNA is TGTGCCTGGACCCTCAGTGAGGACATTCAGTACTTC.

The chain combines TRBV4-2 with TRBJ1-4, with D unclear. The ends were cut back, 1 base at V and 2 bases at J, with 8 bases in the middle. CDR3 size: 15 residues. Germline lookup yields CDR1 LGHNA and CDR2 YNFKEQ. This CDR3 reads CASSQGGKTNEKLFF. The CDR3 DNA reads as TGTGCCAGCAGCCAAGGTGGGAAGACTAATGAAAAACTGTTTTTT.

This clonotype was counted a few times. The CDR3 DNA follows: TGTGCCAGCAGCTCGAAGGGAGAGACCCAGTACTTC. Residues: CASSSKGETQYF. The chain links TRBV11-1 to TRBJ2-5; no reliable D call. Germline V lookup: CDR1 SGHAT, CDR2 FQDESV (reference sequence). V was shortened by 4 bases and J by 4 bases, with 7 bases between the two germline ends. The CDR3 consists of 12 residues.

This clonotype has more than one count but fewer than ten. CDR3 in amino acids: CASSFMGSILHF. The CDR3, as DNA: TGTGCCAGCAGTTTTATGGGGAGCATTCTCCACTTT. The V gene is TRBV28, the J gene TRBJ1-6; D is unclear. Germline V gene sequence: CDR1 MDHEN, CDR2 SYDVKM. V lost 3 bases to trimming and J lost 16 bases, with 13 bases between them. CDR3 length equals 12 residues.

A note on this clonotype: Just one base apart from a much larger clone, this may be a read error. The rearrangement uses TRBV5-6 and TRBJ2-7, with D perhaps TRBD1 (5 bases). CDR3 size: 15 residues. Trimming left V 4 bases short and J 6 bases short, with 20 bases between. Looked up from germline, CDR1 is SGHDT and CDR2 is YYEEEE. The CDR3 loop is CASSLTGFLQIEQYF. The DNA for the CDR3 is TGTGCCAGCAGCCTCACAGGTTTCCTGCAAATCGAGCAGTACTTC.

The DNA of the CDR3 is TGCAGTGCTAGACTGCTAGCGGGGGACACAGATACGCAGTATTTT. Translated: CSARLLAGDTDTQYF. The chain carries TRBV20-1 and TRBJ2-3, with 10 bases matching TRBD2. This CDR3 comprises 15 residues. V shed 2 bases, J shed 2 bases, and the junction held 4 bases outside the gene matches. Germline V gene lookup returns CDR1 DFQATT and CDR2 SNEGSKA (reference sequence).

V gene TRBV7-2 combines with J gene TRBJ2-1; D gene unclear. The germline V and J ends were trimmed by 1 base and 0 bases, with 13 bases remaining between them. Looked up from germline, CDR1 is SGHTA and CDR2 is FQGNSA. The CDR3 length is 17 residues. The CDR3 DNA reads TGTGCCAGCAGCTTAGGACCCACAGCGCACTCCTACAATGAGCAGTTCTTC. Protein product: CASSLGPTAHSYNEQFF. The whole variable domain, remainder taken from reference TRBV7-2 and TRBJ2-1, is GAGVSQSPSNKVTEKGKDVELRCDPISGHTALYWYRQSLGQGLEFLIYFQGNSAPDKSGLPSDRFSAERTGGSVSTLTIQRTQQEDSAVYLCASSLGPTAHSYNEQFFGPGTRLTVL.

The chain recombines TRBV7-2 with TRBJ2-1; no definite D call. This CDR3 has 11 amino acids. The V gene's germline CDR1 is SGHTA and CDR2 FQGNSA. V shed 8 bases and J shed 9 bases, with 11 bases lying between them. The CDR3 DNA follows: TGTGCCAGCGCTCTATCGAGTGAGCAGTTCTTC. Translated: CASALSSEQFF. The full variable domain, in which reference TRBV7-2 and TRBJ2-1 provide the parts outside the CDR3, is GAGVSQSPSNKVTEKGKDVELRCDPISGHTALYWYRQSLGQGLEFLIYFQGNSAPDKSGLPSDRFSAERTGGSVSTLTIQRTQQEDSAVYLCASALSSEQFFGPGTRLTVL.

A few counts support this clonotype. The chain uses TRBV28 and TRBJ2-1; TRBD2 matches at 12 bases. Trimming took 5 bases from V and 3 from J; bases not matched to a gene: 5. There are 16 residues in the CDR3. Germline values: CDR1 MDHEN, CDR2 SYDVKM. CDR3 in amino acids: CASSNRTSGIYNEQFF. CDR3 DNA sequence: TGTGCCAGCAGTAACAGGACTAGCGGGATCTACAATGAGCAGTTCTTC. The full variable domain, completed using reference TRBV28 and TRBJ2-1, is DVKVTQSSRYLVKRTGEKVFLECVQDMDHENMFWYRQDPGLGLRLIYFSYDVKMKEKGDIPEGYSVSREKKERFSLILESASTNQTSMYLCASSNRTSGIYNEQFFGPGTRLTVL.

The chain couples TRBV5-5 to TRBJ2-3, with D uncertain. Germline CDR1 reads SGHKS; CDR2 reads YYEKEE (reference sequence). The CDR3 has 13 amino acids. Trimming left V 3 bases short and J 6 bases short, with 11 bases between. The DNA for the CDR3 is TGTGCCAGCAGCTCGAGAGCGACCGATACGCAGTATTTT. Its protein product is CASSSRATDTQYF.

V is TRBV4-1 and J is TRBJ2-1, with 12 bases aligning to TRBD2. The CDR3 loop spans 18 amino acids. The V segment lost 0 bases and the J segment 4 bases; nucleotides outside the gene matches: 7. Germline V lookup: CDR1 MGHRA, CDR2 YSYEKL. CDR3 loop: CASSQELAGGGIYNEQFF. The CDR3 bases are TGCGCCAGCAGCCAAGAACTAGCGGGAGGAGGTATTTACAATGAGCAGTTCTTC.

The CDR3 DNA is TGTGCCAGCAGCTTAGCGGTCCACACAGATACGCAGTATTTT. Protein: CASSLAVHTDTQYF. The chain recombines TRBV7-8 with TRBJ2-3; D is ambiguous. Germline V gives CDR1 SGHVS, CDR2 FQNEAQ. The V end was cut by 0 bases, the J end by 2 bases, with 6 bases between. The CDR3 spans 14 residues. The full variable domain, with the rest looked up from reference TRBV7-8 and TRBJ2-3, is GAGVSQSPRYKVAKRGQDVALRCDPISGHVSLFWYQQALGQGPEFLTYFQNEAQLDKSGLPSDRFFAERPEGSVSTLKIQRTQQEDSAVYLCASSLAVHTDTQYFGPGTRLTVL.

This clonotype was detected ten times or more. The gene calls are TRBV6-5 and TRBJ1-2, with D possibly TRBD1 on 5 matching bases. Germline V gives CDR1 MNHEY, CDR2 SVGAGI. Trimming cost V 0 bases and J 6 bases, with 17 bases left between them. CDR3 length: 16 residues. The CDR3 nucleotides read TGTGCCAGCAGTTACTCGATCCGGGACTCGCCTAATGGCTACACCTTC. This codes for CASSYSIRDSPNGYTF.

The CDR3, as DNA: TGTGCCAGCAGCCAAAATCTTGGTATTTGGGAAAAACTGTTTTTT. It codes for CASSQNLGIWEKLFF. The J gene is TRBJ1-4, the V gene TRBV3-1; D unclear. CDR1 and CDR2 from the germline V gene are LGHDT and YNNKEL (reference sequence). The V end was cut by 2 bases, the J end by 8 bases, with 15 bases between. The CDR3 has 15 amino acids.

V is TRBV4-2 and J is TRBJ2-5; TRBD1 or TRBD2 may be the D gene (5 bases each). The CDR3 is made up of 19 amino acids. The germline V gene has CDR1 LGHNA and CDR2 YNFKEQ. Trimming left V 0 bases short and J 0 bases short, with 20 bases between. CDR3 DNA sequence: TGTGCCAGCAGCCAAGATCGATCCGACGATGGGGGTGACCAAGAGACCCAGTACTTC. Translated, it gives CASSQDRSDDGGDQETQYF.

The chain links TRBV28 to TRBJ2-2, with D perhaps assigned TRBD1 or TRBD2 (6 bases each). Trimming pared 3 bases from V and 4 bases from J, leaving 15 bases between. Germline CDR1 MDHEN, CDR2 SYDVKM. The CDR3 is 16 amino acids. In DNA form, the CDR3 reads TGTGCCAGCAGTTTGGTAGGCAGGGGAGGCACCGGGGAGCTGTTTTTT. Translation: CASSLVGRGGTGELFF.

This clonotype was detected many times. This chain joins TRBV29-1 and TRBJ2-7; 10 bases line up with TRBD2. CDR1 and CDR2 from the germline V gene are SQVTM and ANQGSEA. This CDR3 is 13 amino acids long. Unmatched junction bases numbered 5, after V lost 4 bases and J lost 5 bases. CDR3 in DNA: TGCAGCGTTGTTAGCGGGAGGACTGACGAGCAGTACTTC. Its translation is CSVVSGRTDEQYF.

The genes are TRBV29-1 and TRBJ2-2; D ambiguous. In germline, CDR1 is SQVTM, CDR2 ANQGSEA. The CDR3 has 12 amino acids. The V end was cut by 7 bases, the J end by 5 bases, with 11 bases between. This CDR3 is CSGITWTGELFF. The DNA of the CDR3 is TGCAGCGGGATCACCTGGACCGGGGAGCTGTTTTTT.

The J gene is TRBJ2-5, the V gene TRBV9; D perhaps matches TRBD1 (5 bases). Germline CDR1 and CDR2: SGDLS and YYNGEE. Deletions cut 3 bases from V and 7 bases from J, with 16 bases between. The CDR3 has 14 amino acids. This CDR3 is CASSGGAGSPTQYF. CDR3 DNA sequence: TGTGCCAGCAGCGGAGGAGCAGGGTCACCGACCCAGTACTTC.

The table lists this clonotype with a few counts. CDR3 sequence: CASGTGTGAYEQYF. For the CDR3, the DNA is TGTGCCAGCGGGACCGGGACAGGGGCCTACGAGCAGTACTTC. V is TRBV12-3 or TRBV12-4 and J is TRBJ2-7; 10 positions agree with TRBD1. The CDR3 length is 14 residues. J gave up 2 bases and V 8 bases, and 6 bases lay outside the gene matches.

This clonotype was picked up a small number of times. The CDR3 nucleotides read TGTGCCAGCAGTGAATTGGGAGGGGGCGAGCTGTTTTTT. Protein: CASSELGGGELFF. This chain joins TRBV25-1 and TRBJ2-2, with D perhaps assigned TRBD1 or TRBD2 (7 bases each). Between the trimmed V and J ends, which lost 1 base and 11 bases, there was a span of 11 bases. Looked up from germline, CDR1 is MGHDK and CDR2 is SYGVNS. The CDR3 totals 13 residues.

This clonotype was detected many times. This chain links TRBV4-1 with TRBJ2-7, with 9 bases identical to TRBD1. V lost 4 bases to trimming and J lost 7 bases; unmatched junction nucleotides: 11. Germline V gives CDR1 MGHRA, CDR2 YSYEKL. This CDR3 is 15 amino acids long. The chain's CDR3 is CASSPHGTGLDEQYF. DNA for the CDR3: TGCGCCAGCAGCCCTCACGGGACAGGGTTAGATGAGCAGTACTTC.

The chain links TRBV12-3 or TRBV12-4 to TRBJ1-4, with D unclear. This CDR3 comprises 14 residues. Trimming removed 6 bases from V and 7 bases from J, with 15 bases in between. CDR3 coding DNA: TGTGCCAGCAGCCGCCCCGGAGGGAGTGAAAAACTGTTTTTT. It yields the protein CASSRPGGSEKLFF.

This clonotype appeared a few times. This chain connects TRBV12-3 or TRBV12-4 to TRBJ2-7; D is unresolved. Trimming removed 5 bases from V and 4 bases from J, with 18 bases in between. There are 15 residues in the CDR3. In DNA, the CDR3 is TGTGCCAGCAGTGATGGGTCCTGGGCCCCTTACGAGCAGTACTTC. Translating it yields CASSDGSWAPYEQYF.

This clonotype came up many times. The chain carries TRBV14 and TRBJ2-5, with D maybe TRBD2 (6 bases). V dropped 0 bases and J dropped 5 bases, with 10 bases sitting between them. The CDR3 sequence is 14 residues long. Per the germline V gene, CDR1 is SGHDN and CDR2 is FVKESK. CDR3 residues: CASSQDALAETQYF. CDR3 coding DNA: TGTGCCAGCAGCCAAGATGCCCTAGCGGAGACCCAGTACTTC.

This clonotype was detected a few times. J is TRBJ2-7 and V is TRBV10-2; 7 bases are shared with TRBD2. The CDR3 has 13 amino acids. V dropped 6 bases and J dropped 7; count of bases not matched to a gene: 9. Germline assignment: CDR1 WSHSY and CDR2 SAAADI. Written as DNA, the CDR3 is TGCGCCAGCAGGCCGGGAGGCTTTTCGGAGCAGTACTTC. Encoded protein: CASRPGGFSEQYF.

V is TRBV28 and J is TRBJ2-2, with a possible D match to TRBD1 (5 bases). Germline V gene sequence: CDR1 MDHEN, CDR2 SYDVKM. This CDR3 region has 15 residues. V lost 5 bases and J lost 6, with 16 bases in between. CDR3 sequence (DNA): TGTGCCAGCAGTCTACCCATGGGGCGACCCGGGGAGCTGTTTTTT. Residues: CASSLPMGRPGELFF.